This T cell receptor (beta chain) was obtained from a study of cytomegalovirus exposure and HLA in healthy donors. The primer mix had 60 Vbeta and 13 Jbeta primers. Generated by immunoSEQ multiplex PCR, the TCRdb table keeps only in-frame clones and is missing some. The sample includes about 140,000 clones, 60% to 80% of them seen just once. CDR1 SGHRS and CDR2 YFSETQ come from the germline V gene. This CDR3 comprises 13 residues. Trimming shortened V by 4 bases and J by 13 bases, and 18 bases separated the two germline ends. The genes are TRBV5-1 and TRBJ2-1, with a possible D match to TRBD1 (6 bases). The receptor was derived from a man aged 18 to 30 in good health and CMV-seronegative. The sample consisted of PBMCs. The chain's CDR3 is CASSATPTGYQFF. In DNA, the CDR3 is TGCGCCAGCAGCGCGACCCCGACAGGTTATCAGTTCTTC.